This T cell receptor beta chain was recorded in a study of blood T cells in healthy people across ages. As for the study in general: Template switching captured about one barcoded beta molecule per two T cells.

Then a second PCR, running roughly 7 to 11 cycles, was carried out with a sample-barcoded 5' primer and a J-beta primer mix. Each cDNA molecule, via a template-switch adaptor with 12 random nucleotides, was tagged. TCRdb re-called the 5' RACE reads with MiXCR, one entry per CDR3 protein. The sample consists of around 1,000,000 distinct CDR3 sequences, more than 30% of them appearing once. General study results and limits: Higher diversity and more naive CD4+ cells were features of long-lived donors, compared to aged donors.

In the case of this clonotype: As yet, its antigen is unknown.

Sequenced material: blood. The origin of this receptor is a man younger than 30 in good health.

The CDR3 reads CASSQTGGPGEKLFF. The CDR3 coding sequence is TGTGCCAGCAGCCAAACGGGGGGGCCGGGTGAAAAACTGTTTTTT. The chain links TRBV11-2 to TRBJ1-4; a weak D match, TRBD1 (6 bases). Trimming pared 5 bases from V and 7 bases from J, leaving 17 bases between. This CDR3 spans 15 amino acids. Germline CDR1 SGHAT, CDR2 FQNNGV.